These 28 T cell receptor beta chains were sequenced from one sample in a study of OX40 agonist ivuxolimab in advanced cancers. Clones were read by immunoSEQ multiplex PCR, and TCRdb kept only the in-frame ones, dropping some. Of approximately 60,000 clones in the sample, over 75% were seen once. Material: CD4+ or CD8+ T cells sorted from blood, obtained in a trial of the OX40 agonist ivuxolimab. These receptors all stem from an adult with an advanced solid tumor such as melanoma, head and neck, liver or kidney cancer.

This chain links TRBV5-1 with TRBJ2-1; 14 bases are a match to TRBD2. The V and J ends lost 0 bases and 2 bases, in that order; junction bases with no gene match: 4. The CDR3 contains 18 residues. Looked up from germline, CDR1 is SGHRS and CDR2 is YFSETQ. In DNA form, the CDR3 reads TGCGCCAGCAGCTTGGGACTAGCGGGGGGGCTGGCCTACAATGAGCAGTTCTTC. Residues: CASSLGLAGGLAYNEQFF.

The chain has TRBV13 and TRBJ2-2; D ambiguous. Trimming took off 5 bases at V and 0 bases at J, with 1 base between the two ends. CDR1 is PRHDT and CDR2 is FYEKMQ in the germline V gene (reference sequence). The CDR3 covers 12 residues. CDR3 bases: TGTGCCAGCAGCCCGAACACCGGGGAGCTGTTTTTT. As protein: CASSPNTGELFF.

This chain joins TRBV7-9 and TRBJ2-7; TRBD1 agrees at 7 bases. The V segment lost 5 bases and the J segment 5 bases; nucleotides outside the gene matches: 6. Germline CDR1 SEHNR, CDR2 FQNEAQ (reference sequence). This CDR3 contains 13 residues. The CDR3 sequence is CASSLTGFDEQYF. CDR3 nucleotide sequence: TGTGCCAGCAGCCTGACAGGGTTCGACGAGCAGTACTTC.

This chain links TRBV5-6 with TRBJ2-7; TRBD2 aligns across 8 bases. The CDR3 is made up of 14 amino acids. Germline values: CDR1 SGHDT, CDR2 YYEEEE. V shed 5 bases, J shed 2 bases, and the junction held 6 bases outside the gene matches. CDR3 amino acids: CASSRLAGPYEQYF. The CDR3 DNA reads as TGTGCCAGCAGTCGTCTAGCGGGCCCCTACGAGCAGTACTTC.

The chain joins TRBV4-1 to TRBJ2-3, with D possibly being TRBD2 (5 bases). Germline assignment: CDR1 MGHRA and CDR2 YSYEKL. The CDR3 spans 15 residues. Trimming removed 8 bases at V and 3 bases at J, with 18 bases between. CDR3 in DNA: TGCGCCAGCTCTAGAGGGCAGGTCGGGACAGATACGCAGTATTTT. It translates to CASSRGQVGTDTQYF.

The V gene is TRBV6-5, the J gene TRBJ1-6; tentative D call: TRBD1 (5 bases). Germline CDR1 and CDR2: MNHEY and SVGAGI. CDR3 length: 15 amino acids. Trimming took off 5 bases at V and 0 bases at J, with 8 bases between the two ends. CDR3 protein: CASSQGSSYNSPLHF. DNA of the CDR3: TGTGCCAGCAGTCAGGGTAGCTCCTATAATTCACCCCTCCACTTT.

In regard to this clone: The same CDR3 arises from other DNA sequences in this sample as well. The rearrangement links TRBV27 to TRBJ2-7, with TRBD1 matching 11 bases. From germline, CDR1 is MNHEY and CDR2 SMNVEV (reference sequence). The CDR3 extends over 14 amino acids. After removal of 6 bases from V and 3 bases from J, the junction contained 4 bases not matched to a gene. CDR3 sequence (DNA): TGTGCCAGCAGCCCCGGGACAGGGGGCTACGAGCAGTACTTC. Translated, it gives CASSPGTGGYEQYF.

The chain is built from TRBV6-1 and TRBJ2-7; D is ambiguous. The CDR3 length is 15 residues. Germline V lookup: CDR1 MNHNS, CDR2 SASEGT. The V and J ends lost 2 bases and 2 bases respectively, with 13 bases between them. The CDR3 is CASSERRAAPYEQYV. The DNA for the CDR3 is TGTGCCAGCAGTGAAAGACGGGCAGCACCCTACGAGCAGTACGTC.

This clone was picked up one time. The V gene is TRBV6-5, the J gene TRBJ2-5; the match to TRBD1 covers 10 bases. The V gene's germline CDR1 is MNHEY and CDR2 SVGAGI. Trimming removed 6 bases from V and 8 bases from J; junction bases left unmatched: 9. The CDR3 is made up of 14 amino acids. CDR3 nucleotide sequence: TGTGCCAGCAGCCAGGGACAGGGGTGGGGTACCCAGTACTTC. Translation gives CASSQGQGWGTQYF.

The rearrangement uses TRBV29-1 and TRBJ1-3; D ambiguous. Trimming shortened V by 0 bases and J by 7 bases, and 16 bases separated the two germline ends. The CDR3 loop spans 15 amino acids. Germline V gives CDR1 SQVTM, CDR2 ANQGSEA. CDR3: CSVEDLRGPGNTIYF. DNA for the CDR3: TGCAGCGTTGAAGATCTGAGAGGACCGGGGAACACCATATATTTT. The full variable domain, rest sourced from reference TRBV29-1 and TRBJ1-3, is SAVISQKPSRDICQRGTSLTIQCQVDSQVTMMFWYRQQPGQSLTLIATANQGSEATYESGFVIDKFPISRPNLTFSTLTVSNMSPEDSSIYLCSVEDLRGPGNTIYFGEGSWLTVV.

The V gene is TRBV7-9, the J gene TRBJ1-4, with D unresolved. V was pared by 5 bases and J by 4 bases, with 11 bases between. This CDR3 has 14 amino acids. Germline-derived CDR1 and CDR2 are SEHNR and FQNEAQ (reference sequence). The CDR3 region is CASSPSYDNEKLFF. CDR3 coding DNA: TGTGCCAGCAGCCCGAGTTATGATAATGAAAAACTGTTTTTT.

This chain joins TRBV29-1 and TRBJ2-3; a possible D gene is TRBD2 (5 bases). This CDR3 has 14 residues. V was clipped by 4 bases and J by 6 bases, with 17 bases between them. The germline CDR1 and CDR2 sequences are SQVTM and ANQGSEA. This chain's CDR3 is CSVVGDYPSDTQYF. In DNA, the CDR3 is TGCAGCGTTGTCGGTGACTACCCCTCTGATACGCAGTATTTT.

The chain's CDR3 is CASSITHHTGTSGSLSNEQFF. The CDR3 nucleotides read TGTGCCAGTAGTATCACCCATCATACCGGGACTAGCGGGAGCCTCTCCAATGAGCAGTTCTTC. The rearrangement uses TRBV19 and TRBJ2-1, with TRBD2 identical over 14 bases. CDR1 and CDR2 (germline): LNHDA, SQIVND (reference sequence). V shed 3 bases and J 6 bases; nucleotides not matched to a gene: 19. The CDR3 covers 21 residues.

The chain has TRBV19 and TRBJ1-4; the D gene is possibly TRBD1 (5 bases). Trimming took off 3 bases at V and 12 bases at J, with 11 bases between the two ends. Germline lookup yields CDR1 LNHDA and CDR2 SQIVND (reference sequence). The CDR3 has 12 residues. The CDR3 is CASSIRGEELFF. In DNA, the CDR3 is TGTGCCAGTAGTATTCGGGGCGAGGAACTGTTTTTT.

The chain has TRBV5-1 and TRBJ2-1, with TRBD2 as a possible D gene (6 bases). The germline CDR1 and CDR2 sequences are SGHRS and YFSETQ. The V and J ends lost 0 bases and 9 bases respectively, with 13 bases between them. The CDR3 totals 14 residues. The CDR3 coding sequence is TGCGCCAGCAGCTTGGGTGGCAGGGAGGCTGAGCAGTTCTTC. As protein: CASSLGGREAEQFF.

The chain links TRBV19 to TRBJ2-5, with 7 bases aligning to TRBD1. J lost 5 bases, V lost 9 bases, and 12 bases had no gene match. The CDR3 totals 14 residues. Germline V gives CDR1 LNHDA, CDR2 SQIVND (reference sequence). The CDR3 sequence: CARTTGSRWETQYF. Written as DNA, the CDR3 is TGTGCCAGAACGACAGGGAGTCGCTGGGAGACCCAGTACTTC.

This clone was seen just once. The chain employs TRBV9 and TRBJ2-5; the match to TRBD2 covers 9 bases. V was pared by 2 bases and J by 2 bases, with 4 bases of the junction left unmatched. CDR3 length: 15 amino acids. CDR1 and CDR2 (germline): SGDLS, YYNGEE. The CDR3 reads CASSVSGRSQETQYF. The CDR3 DNA reads TGTGCCAGCAGCGTTAGCGGGAGATCGCAAGAGACCCAGTACTTC.

The genes are TRBV6-1 and TRBJ2-7, with TRBD2 matching over 10 bases. Germline lookup yields CDR1 MNHNS and CDR2 SASEGT. This CDR3 is built from 15 residues. The ends lost 1 base at V and 4 bases at J; junction bases unmatched: 4. Here the CDR3 reads CASSEGLAGEYEQYV. CDR3 nucleotides: TGTGCCAGCAGTGAAGGGCTAGCGGGAGAGTACGAGCAGTACGTC.

A single count supports this clone. The chain carries TRBV7-3 and TRBJ2-7; 10 bases line up with TRBD2. CDR1 is SGHTA and CDR2 is FQGTGA in the germline V gene. This CDR3 has 15 residues. With 2 bases clipped from V and 0 bases from J, the junction kept 1 base outside the gene matches. In nucleotides, the CDR3 is TGTGCCAGCAGCTTATCTAGCGGGGGCTCCTACGAGCAGTACTTC. It codes for CASSLSSGGSYEQYF.

The chain employs TRBV7-8 and TRBJ1-1; the D is unclear. Germline lookup yields CDR1 SGHVS and CDR2 FQNEAQ. The germline V and J ends were trimmed by 2 bases and 1 base, with 11 bases remaining between them. The CDR3 length is 15 residues. CDR3 DNA: TGTGCCAGCAGCTTATTTGGGGTCAGGAACACTGAAGCTTTCTTT. Its protein product is CASSLFGVRNTEAFF.

This clone was counted a single time. The chain couples TRBV7-9 to TRBJ1-2; unclear D gene. Trimming shortened V by 5 bases and J by 7 bases, and 20 bases separated the two germline ends. The CDR3 is made up of 15 amino acids. Germline V lookup: CDR1 SEHNR, CDR2 FQNEAQ (reference sequence). CDR3: CASSPLVREGSGYTF. The CDR3 bases are TGTGCCAGCAGCCCTTTGGTCCGAGAAGGTAGTGGCTACACCTTC.

The chain recombines TRBV7-6 with TRBJ2-7, with 10 bases identical to TRBD2. This CDR3 has 15 amino acids. Trimming cost V 1 base and J 6 bases; bases outside gene matches: 6. CDR1 and CDR2 from the germline V gene are SGHVS and FNYEAQ. The CDR3 DNA sequence: TGTGCCAGCAGCTTAGAGGCTAGCGGGGGCTCCGAGCAGTACGTC. It is translated as CASSLEASGGSEQYV.

The rearrangement uses TRBV6-5 and TRBJ2-7; 9 bases align to TRBD1. The germline CDR1 and CDR2 sequences are MNHEY and SVGAGI. With V trimmed by 5 bases and J by 3 bases, 5 bases remained unmatched. This CDR3 spans 14 amino acids. The CDR3 loop reads CASSDGQGFYEQYV. The DNA for the CDR3 is TGTGCCAGCAGTGATGGACAGGGGTTCTACGAGCAGTACGTC.

The chain has TRBV25-1 and TRBJ1-6, with TRBD1 matching 8 bases. In germline, CDR1 is MGHDK, CDR2 SYGVNS. Unmatched junction bases numbered 5, after V lost 6 bases and J lost 7 bases. CDR3 size: 14 residues. The DNA for the CDR3 is TGTGCCAGCAGAATGACAGGGGAGAATTCACCCCTCCACTTT. Its translation: CASRMTGENSPLHF.

This chain connects TRBV9 to TRBJ1-1; D is ambiguous. CDR3 size: 13 residues. Germline V gene lookup returns CDR1 SGDLS and CDR2 YYNGEE. V lost 5 bases and J 6 bases, leaving 14 bases between the germline ends. CDR3 in amino acids: CASRPRVAPEAFF. DNA of the CDR3: TGTGCCAGCAGGCCCCGAGTGGCCCCTGAAGCTTTCTTT.

The chain combines TRBV7-8 with TRBJ1-1; no clear D gene. Germline CDR1 reads SGHVS; CDR2 reads FQNEAQ. This CDR3 has 17 residues. Trimming removed 1 base from V and 2 bases from J, with 17 bases in between. The CDR3 reads CASSLDSLRGGNTEAFF. The CDR3 DNA is TGTGCCAGCAGCTTAGATTCCCTTCGCGGAGGCAACACTGAAGCTTTCTTT.

The chain is built from TRBV6-6 and TRBJ2-5; TRBD2 matches at 7 bases. CDR3 length: 14 residues. Trimming at V came to 4 bases and at J to 1 base, leaving 3 bases not matched to a gene. The germline V gene has CDR1 MNHNY and CDR2 SVGAGI (reference sequence). The CDR3 DNA reads TGTGCCAGCAGTTTAGCGGGTATCCAAGAGACCCAGTACTTC. Protein sequence: CASSLAGIQETQYF.

This clone has only one observation. The CDR3 coding sequence is TGTGCCAGCAGCGGAGCGGGGACGGGACTAGCGGGAGTTGATACCGGGGAGCTGTTTTTT. Translation gives CASSGAGTGLAGVDTGELFF. The chain combines TRBV5-4 with TRBJ2-2, with TRBD2 matching over 14 bases. The CDR3 length is 20 residues. J was trimmed by 5 bases and V by 4 bases; bases with no gene match: 16. The germline gives CDR1 SGHNT, CDR2 YYREEE (reference sequence).